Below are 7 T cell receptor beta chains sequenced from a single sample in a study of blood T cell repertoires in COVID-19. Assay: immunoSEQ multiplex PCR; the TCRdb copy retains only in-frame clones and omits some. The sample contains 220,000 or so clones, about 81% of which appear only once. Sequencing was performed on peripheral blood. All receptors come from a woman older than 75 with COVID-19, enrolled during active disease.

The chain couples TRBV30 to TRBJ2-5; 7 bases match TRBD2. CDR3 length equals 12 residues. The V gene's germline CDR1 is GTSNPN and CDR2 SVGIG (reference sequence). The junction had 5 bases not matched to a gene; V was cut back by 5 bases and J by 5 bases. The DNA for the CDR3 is TGTGCCTGGGTGGGGGGGTCCGAGACCCAGTACTTC. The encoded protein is CAWVGGSETQYF.

The CDR3 region has the DNA TGTGCCAGCAGCTTGGGGGGCTTCTATAATTCACCCCTCCACTTT. Translation gives CASSLGGFYNSPLHF. The chain employs TRBV5-4 and TRBJ1-6; tentative D call: TRBD1 (5 bases). Looked up from germline, CDR1 is SGHNT and CDR2 is YYREEE (reference sequence). Trimming took 0 bases from V and 3 from J, leaving 7 bases between them. The CDR3 loop spans 15 amino acids.

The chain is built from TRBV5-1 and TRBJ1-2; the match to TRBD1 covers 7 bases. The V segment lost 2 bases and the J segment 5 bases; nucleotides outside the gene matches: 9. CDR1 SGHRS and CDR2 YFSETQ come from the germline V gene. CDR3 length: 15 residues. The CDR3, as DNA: TGCGCCAGCAGCTTAGAACAGGGGTCGGGATATGGCTACACCTTC. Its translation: CASSLEQGSGYGYTF.

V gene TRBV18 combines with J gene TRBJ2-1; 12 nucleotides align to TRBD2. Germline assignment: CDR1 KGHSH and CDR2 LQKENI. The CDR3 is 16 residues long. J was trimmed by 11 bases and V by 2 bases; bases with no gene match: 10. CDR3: CASSPLGSTSGSKQFF. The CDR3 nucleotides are TGTGCCAGCTCACCATTGGGGTCGACTAGCGGGAGCAAGCAGTTCTTC.

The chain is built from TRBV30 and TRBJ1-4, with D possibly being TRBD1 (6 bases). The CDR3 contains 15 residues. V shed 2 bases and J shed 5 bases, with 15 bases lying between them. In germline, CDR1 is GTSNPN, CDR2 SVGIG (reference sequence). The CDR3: CAWSLPGRGNEKLFF. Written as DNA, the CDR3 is TGTGCCTGGAGTCTCCCCGGGAGGGGGAATGAAAAACTGTTTTTT.

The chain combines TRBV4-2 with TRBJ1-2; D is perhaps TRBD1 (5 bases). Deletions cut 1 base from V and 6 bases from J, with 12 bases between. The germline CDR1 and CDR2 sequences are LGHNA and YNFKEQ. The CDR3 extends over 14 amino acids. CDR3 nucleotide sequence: TGTGCCAGCAGCCAAGTGAGGACATCAGATGGCTACACCTTC. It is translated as CASSQVRTSDGYTF.

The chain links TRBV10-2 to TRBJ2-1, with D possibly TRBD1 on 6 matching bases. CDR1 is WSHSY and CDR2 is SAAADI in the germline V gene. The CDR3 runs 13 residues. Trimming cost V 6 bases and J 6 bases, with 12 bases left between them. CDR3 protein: CASRRQEINEQFF. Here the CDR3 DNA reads TGCGCCAGCAGACGACAGGAGATCAATGAGCAGTTCTTC.